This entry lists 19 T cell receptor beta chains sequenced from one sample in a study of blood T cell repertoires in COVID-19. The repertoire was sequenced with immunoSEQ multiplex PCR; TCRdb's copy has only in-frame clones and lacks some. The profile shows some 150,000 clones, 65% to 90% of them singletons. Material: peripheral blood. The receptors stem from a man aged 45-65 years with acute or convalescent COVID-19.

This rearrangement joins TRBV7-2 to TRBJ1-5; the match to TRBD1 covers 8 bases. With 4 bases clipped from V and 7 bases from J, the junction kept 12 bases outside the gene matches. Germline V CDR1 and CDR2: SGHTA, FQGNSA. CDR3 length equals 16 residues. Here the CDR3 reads CASSSPAGAGGQPQHF. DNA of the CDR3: TGTGCCAGCAGCTCCCCCGCAGGGGCAGGGGGCCAGCCCCAGCATTTT.

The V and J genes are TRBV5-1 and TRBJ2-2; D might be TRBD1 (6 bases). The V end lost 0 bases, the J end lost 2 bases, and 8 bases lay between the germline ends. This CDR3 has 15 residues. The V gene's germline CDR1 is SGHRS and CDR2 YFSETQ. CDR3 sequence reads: CASSLGGTNTGELFF. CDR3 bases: TGCGCCAGCAGCTTGGGAGGGACAAACACCGGGGAGCTGTTTTTT.

As DNA, the CDR3 is TGTGCCAGCAGCTTAGGCAGGGCATGGTCCGGGGCCAACGTCCTGACTTTC. Its protein product is CASSLGRAWSGANVLTF. V is TRBV7-3 and J is TRBJ2-6; the D gene is possibly TRBD1 (5 bases). The V end lost 2 bases, the J end lost 4 bases, and 15 bases lay between the germline ends. CDR1 is SGHTA, CDR2 FQGTGA, per germline. The CDR3 runs 17 residues.

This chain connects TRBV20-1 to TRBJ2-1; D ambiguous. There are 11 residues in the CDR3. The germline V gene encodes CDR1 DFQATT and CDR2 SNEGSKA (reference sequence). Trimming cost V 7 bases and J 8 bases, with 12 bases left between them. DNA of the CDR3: TGCAGTGGCCTAGTGGCATATGAGCAGTTCTTC. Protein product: CSGLVAYEQFF.

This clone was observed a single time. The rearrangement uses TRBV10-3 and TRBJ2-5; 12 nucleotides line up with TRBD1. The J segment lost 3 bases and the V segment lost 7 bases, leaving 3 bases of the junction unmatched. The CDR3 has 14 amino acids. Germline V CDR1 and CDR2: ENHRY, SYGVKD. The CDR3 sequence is CAIKGTGGKETQYF. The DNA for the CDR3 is TGTGCCATCAAAGGGACAGGGGGCAAAGAGACCCAGTACTTC.

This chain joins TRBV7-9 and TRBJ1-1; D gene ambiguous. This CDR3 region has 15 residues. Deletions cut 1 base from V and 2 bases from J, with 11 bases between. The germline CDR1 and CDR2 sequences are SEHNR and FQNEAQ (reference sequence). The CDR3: CASSLDGAYNTEAFF. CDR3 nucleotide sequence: TGTGCCAGCAGCTTAGATGGAGCTTATAACACTGAAGCTTTCTTT.

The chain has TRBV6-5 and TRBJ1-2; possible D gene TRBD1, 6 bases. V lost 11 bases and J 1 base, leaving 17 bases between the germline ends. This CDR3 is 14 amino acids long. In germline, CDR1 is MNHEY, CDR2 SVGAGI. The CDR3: CAVLEEDSNYGYTF. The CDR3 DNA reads TGTGCCGTCCTTGAGGAGGACAGTAACTATGGCTACACCTTC.

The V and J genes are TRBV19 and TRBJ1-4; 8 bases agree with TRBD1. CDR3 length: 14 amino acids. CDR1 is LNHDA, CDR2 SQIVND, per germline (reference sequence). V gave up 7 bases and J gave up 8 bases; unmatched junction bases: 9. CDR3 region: CASNMGQEREKLFF. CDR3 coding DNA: TGTGCCAGTAACATGGGACAGGAGCGGGAAAAACTGTTTTTT.

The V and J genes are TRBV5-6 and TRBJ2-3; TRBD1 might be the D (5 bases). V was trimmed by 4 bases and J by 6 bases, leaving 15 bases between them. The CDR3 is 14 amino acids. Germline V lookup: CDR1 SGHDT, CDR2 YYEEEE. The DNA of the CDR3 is TGTGCCAGCAGCCTAAGGGGAAAAGGGGATACGCAGTATTTT. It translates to CASSLRGKGDTQYF.

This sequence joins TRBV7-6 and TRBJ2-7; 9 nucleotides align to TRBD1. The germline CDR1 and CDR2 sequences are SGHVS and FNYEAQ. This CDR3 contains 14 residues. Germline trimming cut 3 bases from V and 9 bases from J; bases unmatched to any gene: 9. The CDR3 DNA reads TGTGCCAGCAGCTTTAGACAGGGGGGAACGGTGCAGTACTTC. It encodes CASSFRQGGTVQYF.

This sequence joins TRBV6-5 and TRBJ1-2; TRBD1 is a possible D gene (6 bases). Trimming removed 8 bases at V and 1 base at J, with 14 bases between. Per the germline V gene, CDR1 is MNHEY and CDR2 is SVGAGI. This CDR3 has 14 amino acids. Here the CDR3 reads CASAQGLGNYGYTF. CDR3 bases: TGTGCCAGCGCCCAGGGGTTGGGTAACTATGGCTACACCTTC.

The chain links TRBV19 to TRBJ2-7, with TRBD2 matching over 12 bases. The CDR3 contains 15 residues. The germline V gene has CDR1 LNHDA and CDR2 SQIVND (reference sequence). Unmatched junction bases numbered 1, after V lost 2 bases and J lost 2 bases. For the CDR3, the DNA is TGTGCCAGTAGTATAACTAGCGGGGGGACCTACGAGCAGTACTTC. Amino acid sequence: CASSITSGGTYEQYF.

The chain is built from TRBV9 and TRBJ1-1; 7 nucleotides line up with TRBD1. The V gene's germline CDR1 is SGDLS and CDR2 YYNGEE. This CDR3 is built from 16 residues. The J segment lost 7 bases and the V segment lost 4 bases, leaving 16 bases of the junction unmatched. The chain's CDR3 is CASSKEGARTISEAFF. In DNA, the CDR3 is TGTGCCAGCAGCAAGGAGGGGGCCCGGACGATAAGTGAAGCTTTCTTT. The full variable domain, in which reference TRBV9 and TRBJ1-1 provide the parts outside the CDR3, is DSGVTQTPKHLITATGQRVTLRCSPRSGDLSVYWYQQSLDQGLQFLIQYYNGEERAKGNILERFSAQQFPDLHSELNLSSLELGDSALYFCASSKEGARTISEAFFGQGTRLTVV.

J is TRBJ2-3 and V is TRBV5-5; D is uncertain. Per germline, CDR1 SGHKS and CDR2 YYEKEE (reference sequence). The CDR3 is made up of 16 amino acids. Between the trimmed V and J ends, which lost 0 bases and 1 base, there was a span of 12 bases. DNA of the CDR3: TGTGCCAGCAGCTTGGGATCTGGGCAGCGCACAGATACGCAGTATTTT. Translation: CASSLGSGQRTDTQYF.

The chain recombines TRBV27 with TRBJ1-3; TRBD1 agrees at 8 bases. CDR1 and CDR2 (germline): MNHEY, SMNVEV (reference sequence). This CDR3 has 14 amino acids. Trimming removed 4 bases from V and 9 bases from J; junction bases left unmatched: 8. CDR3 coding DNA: TGTGCCAGCAGTTCGACAGGGGCTACGGGCACCATATATTTT. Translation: CASSSTGATGTIYF.

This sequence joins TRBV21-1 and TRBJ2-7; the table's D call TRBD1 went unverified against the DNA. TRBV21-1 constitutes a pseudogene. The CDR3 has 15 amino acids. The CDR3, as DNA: TGTGCCAGCAGCAAAGCAGGCAGGGTGTACTACGAGCAGTACTTC. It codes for CASSKAGRVYYEQYF.

The CDR3 loop is CASSLVGPGTSDGTQYF. The CDR3 bases are TGTGCCAGCAGCTTGGTCGGGCCCGGGACTAGCGACGGCACGCAGTATTTT. The chain links TRBV5-5 to TRBJ2-3; 10 bases map to TRBD2. The CDR3 sequence is 17 residues long. Germline V gives CDR1 SGHKS, CDR2 YYEKEE (reference sequence). The ends lost 0 bases at V and 9 bases at J; junction bases unmatched: 13.

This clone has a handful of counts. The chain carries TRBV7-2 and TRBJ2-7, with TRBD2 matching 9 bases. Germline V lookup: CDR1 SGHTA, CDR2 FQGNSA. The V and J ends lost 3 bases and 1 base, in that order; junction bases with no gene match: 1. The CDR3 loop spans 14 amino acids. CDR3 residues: CASSFSGSSYEQYF. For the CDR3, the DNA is TGTGCCAGCAGCTTTAGCGGGAGTTCCTACGAGCAGTACTTC.

In DNA form, the CDR3 reads TGTGCCTGGCAGGGGGCAAGAGCTGGAAACACCATATATTTT. The encoded protein is CAWQGARAGNTIYF. This chain uses TRBV30 with TRBJ1-3; TRBD1 matches 8 bases. The length of the CDR3 is 14 residues. In germline, CDR1 is GTSNPN, CDR2 SVGIG (reference sequence). The V segment lost 5 bases and the J segment 2 bases; nucleotides outside the gene matches: 5.